This T cell receptor beta chain emerged from a study of T-cell reconstitution after alpha-beta-depleted transplantation in children. General observations from the study: Reportedly, roughly two months post-transplant, alpha-beta T cells arose from several hundred expanded graft clones. T cells produced anew were the main source of T-cell counts and diversity one year after transplant. Some patients' high day-60 TCRbeta diversity was attributed to recipient cells surviving conditioning.

The CDR3 spans 16 residues. Germline lookup yields CDR1 KGHDR and CDR2 SFDVKD. V lost 4 bases and J lost 5; bases outside the gene matches: 7. TCRbeta library preparation incorporated unique molecular identifiers. TCRdb called the PCR reads again in MiXCR, with one record for every CDR3 protein. The sample includes some 300,000 distinct CDR3 sequences, around 10% of them seen just once. This clonotype was found many times. As yet, its antigen is unknown. The source material was PBMCs, sampled before TCRalphabeta/CD19-depleted stem cell transplant. This sequence joins TRBV24-1 and TRBJ2-2; TRBD1 agrees at 9 bases. The source is a boy under three years old with acute myeloid leukemia, due to receive a stem cell transplant. CDR3: CATSEYTGGRTGELFF. The CDR3 DNA sequence: TGTGCCACCAGTGAATATACAGGGGGCCGAACCGGGGAGCTGTTTTTT.